The 7 T cell receptor beta chains below were found in one sample sequenced in a study of blood T cell repertoires in COVID-19. Sequencing was performed with immunoSEQ multiplex PCR; in TCRdb, only in-frame clones are kept and a portion is missing. The sample holds roughly 250,000 clones; approximately 78% are singletons and the top ten take around 12%. Specimen: peripheral blood. These receptors were collected from an older woman with active or convalescent COVID-19.

This chain links TRBV2 with TRBJ2-7, with D maybe TRBD1 (6 bases). Germline CDR1 reads SNHLY; CDR2 reads FYNNEI. V lost 5 bases and J 7 bases, leaving 15 bases between the germline ends. This CDR3 contains 13 residues. CDR3: CASSSTTGWEQYF. The CDR3 nucleotides read TGTGCCAGCAGTTCGACTACAGGGTGGGAGCAGTACTTC.

A single count supports this clone. Written as DNA, the CDR3 is TGTGCCAGCAGGGGCTTGTTGCGGGCAGATACGCAGTATTTT. It is translated as CASRGLLRADTQYF. The V and J genes are TRBV27 and TRBJ2-3; the D gene is possibly TRBD2 (5 bases). CDR3 length equals 14 residues. CDR1 and CDR2 (germline): MNHEY, SMNVEV (reference sequence). Trimming stripped 6 bases from V and 4 bases from J, with 14 bases between.

V usage is TRBV10-2 and J usage is TRBJ2-2; D is possibly TRBD2 (6 bases). This CDR3 contains 14 residues. Trimming took 7 bases from V and 0 from J, leaving 9 bases between them. The germline V gene has CDR1 WSHSY and CDR2 SAAADI. The CDR3 here is CASMAGPNTGELFF. CDR3 DNA: TGCGCCAGCATGGCGGGGCCGAACACCGGGGAGCTGTTTTTT.

This clone was observed a single time. Other nucleotide sequences from this sample produce the same CDR3. This sequence joins TRBV5-1 and TRBJ2-7, with 11 bases aligning to TRBD1. CDR1 SGHRS and CDR2 YFSETQ come from the germline V gene. The CDR3 is 15 amino acids. The V segment lost 4 bases and the J segment 1 base; nucleotides outside the gene matches: 4. DNA of the CDR3: TGCGCCAGCAGCCCGGGACAGGGGGGATCCTACGAGCAGTACTTC. It is translated as CASSPGQGGSYEQYF.

V and J are TRBV6-6 and TRBJ2-7; 8 bases map to TRBD1. This CDR3 contains 13 residues. Germline trimming cut 5 bases from V and 3 bases from J; bases unmatched to any gene: 3. CDR1 is MNHNY and CDR2 is SVGAGI in the germline V gene (reference sequence). This CDR3 is CASSRQGLYEQYF. CDR3 bases: TGTGCCAGCAGTAGACAGGGGCTCTACGAGCAGTACTTC.

J is TRBJ2-1 and V is TRBV2; 7 bases fit TRBD2. The CDR3 runs 16 residues. Trimming cost V 5 bases and J 3 bases; bases outside gene matches: 10. CDR1 and CDR2 (germline): SNHLY, FYNNEI. The CDR3 region has the DNA TGTGCCAGCAGTCCCGACTCAGCGGGGTACTACAATGAGCAGTTCTTC. This codes for CASSPDSAGYYNEQFF. Using reference TRBV2 and TRBJ2-1 for the parts outside the CDR3, the full variable domain is EPEVTQTPSHQVTQMGQEVILRCVPISNHLYFYWYRQILGQKVEFLVSFYNNEISEKSEIFDDQFSVERPDGSNFTLKIRSTKLEDSAMYFCASSPDSAGYYNEQFFGPGTRLTVL.

CDR3 amino acids: CASSLSFGRRVDGYTF. In nucleotides, the CDR3 is TGTGCCAGCAGCTTGTCCTTCGGCAGGCGGGTCGATGGCTACACCTTC. The V gene is TRBV5-6, the J gene TRBJ1-2; no firm D call. Germline values: CDR1 SGHDT, CDR2 YYEEEE. CDR3 length: 16 amino acids. Trimming cost V 1 base and J 6 bases, with 19 bases left between them.